The 25 T cell receptor beta chains reported below all come from one sample, sequenced in a study of somatic mutations in cytotoxic T cells in rheumatoid arthritis. TCRdb's copy holds only in-frame clones and misses some; the assay was immunoSEQ multiplex PCR. Among thousands of clones listed, about 88% were seen once. Sequences were obtained from CD8+ T cells sorted from blood. The receptors originated from a woman aged 45-65 years with rheumatoid arthritis.

The V call is TRBV6-4, the J call TRBJ2-1; TRBD2 matches 8 bases. The CDR3 is 15 residues long. With V trimmed by 3 bases and J by 6 bases, 7 bases remained unmatched. CDR1 is MRHNA and CDR2 is SNTAGT in the germline V gene. The CDR3 DNA reads as TGTGCCAGCAGTGATCACGGGGGGGCCGGCAATGAGCAGTTCTTC. Translated: CASSDHGGAGNEQFF.

This clone counts as large. The same CDR3 is also encoded by other DNA sequences in this sample. The chain employs TRBV5-6 and TRBJ2-2, with a possible D match to TRBD1 (6 bases). Germline CDR1 SGHDT, CDR2 YYEEEE. The CDR3 consists of 14 residues. V was shortened by 4 bases and J by 1 base, with 8 bases between the two germline ends. CDR3: CASSLRGNTGELFF. CDR3 DNA sequence: TGTGCCAGCAGCCTCAGGGGGAACACCGGGGAGCTGTTTTTT.

The chain links TRBV29-1 to TRBJ1-5; 10 bases are shared with TRBD1. After removal of 7 bases from V and 2 bases from J, the junction contained 8 bases not matched to a gene. The CDR3 covers 15 residues. Germline V gene sequence: CDR1 SQVTM, CDR2 ANQGSEA. The CDR3 region has the DNA TGCAGCGCCCGGACAGGGGGATGGGGCAATCAGCCCCAGCATTTT. This sequence encodes CSARTGGWGNQPQHF.

The chain couples TRBV9 to TRBJ2-5, with TRBD2 identical over 11 bases. The V gene's germline CDR1 is SGDLS and CDR2 YYNGEE. The CDR3 loop spans 15 amino acids. Trimming at V came to 0 bases and at J to 3 bases, leaving 1 base not matched to a gene. In nucleotides, the CDR3 is TGTGCCAGCAGCGTAGCACTAGCGGGGGAAGAGACCCAGTACTTC. It yields the protein CASSVALAGEETQYF.

The CDR3 sequence is CASSYGHSYEQYF. The CDR3 region has the DNA TGTGCCAGCAGTTACGGACATTCCTACGAGCAGTACTTC. This rearrangement joins TRBV6-5 to TRBJ2-7, with D perhaps matching TRBD1 (5 bases). The CDR3 contains 13 residues. CDR1 is MNHEY, CDR2 SVGAGI, per germline. The V end lost 2 bases, the J end lost 1 base, and 6 bases lay between the germline ends.

This clone was seen just once. This chain uses TRBV5-5 with TRBJ1-3; D uncertain. Trimming took 2 bases from V and 0 from J, leaving 3 bases between them. The CDR3 has 13 residues. CDR1 SGHKS and CDR2 YYEKEE come from the germline V gene (reference sequence). CDR3 in DNA: TGTGCCAGCAGCTTCTCCTCTGGAAACACCATATATTTT. The encoded protein is CASSFSSGNTIYF.

The rearrangement joins TRBV6-1 to TRBJ2-2; 9 nucleotides line up with TRBD1. J was trimmed by 1 base and V by 4 bases; bases with no gene match: 7. The CDR3 sequence is 17 residues long. CDR1 is MNHNS and CDR2 is SASEGT in the germline V gene. CDR3 nucleotide sequence: TGTGCCAGCAGTGGAACACAGGGGGCGGGGAACACCGGGGAGCTGTTTTTT. This encodes CASSGTQGAGNTGELFF.

V usage is TRBV11-1 and J usage is TRBJ2-1; 11 bases are shared with TRBD2. The CDR3 extends over 15 amino acids. V lost 6 bases, J lost 8 bases, and 9 bases stayed unmatched. Germline-derived CDR1 and CDR2 are SGHAT and FQDESV (reference sequence). The CDR3 DNA reads TGTGCCAGCAGTACTACTAGCGGGGGACTGTATGAGCAGTTCTTC. Protein sequence: CASSTTSGGLYEQFF.

The chain recombines TRBV7-6 with TRBJ2-1; 11 bases match TRBD1. Trimming removed 6 bases from V and 7 bases from J; junction bases left unmatched: 8. The germline gives CDR1 SGHVS, CDR2 FNYEAQ. This CDR3 comprises 15 residues. CDR3 sequence reads: CASSWADRGRNEQFF. CDR3 nucleotide sequence: TGTGCCAGCAGTTGGGCGGACAGGGGGCGAAATGAGCAGTTCTTC.

The V call is TRBV2, the J call TRBJ2-2; D gene unclear. The CDR3 extends over 14 amino acids. With 4 bases removed from V and 0 bases from J, the gap between germline ends came to 6 bases. Germline V gene data show CDR1 as SNHLY and CDR2 as FYNNEI. CDR3 nucleotide sequence: TGTGCCAGCAGTGTAATCGCGAACACCGGGGAGCTGTTTTTT. Translating it yields CASSVIANTGELFF.

The rearrangement links TRBV29-1 to TRBJ1-2; 9 bases map to TRBD1. The CDR3 is 13 residues long. The junction had 4 bases not matched to a gene; V was cut back by 3 bases and J by 5 bases. CDR1 SQVTM and CDR2 ANQGSEA come from the germline V gene. The CDR3 sequence: CSVEDRGWYGYTF. The CDR3 region has the DNA TGCAGCGTTGAGGACAGGGGATGGTATGGCTACACCTTC.

The table lists this clone with a count of one. The chain is built from TRBV10-1 and TRBJ2-1; possible D gene TRBD2, 5 bases. V lost 6 bases and J 9 bases, leaving 15 bases between the germline ends. This CDR3 is built from 13 residues. Germline V gene lookup returns CDR1 WNHNN and CDR2 SYGVQD (reference sequence). This CDR3 reads CASSELGFGEQFF. Written as DNA, the CDR3 is TGCGCCAGCAGCGAACTAGGTTTCGGTGAGCAGTTCTTC.

This clone was seen a single time. This sequence joins TRBV27 and TRBJ2-7, with D tentatively TRBD2 (5 bases). This CDR3 has 13 residues. Germline V lookup: CDR1 MNHEY, CDR2 SMNVEV (reference sequence). Trimming took 3 bases from V and 2 from J, leaving 8 bases between them. This CDR3 is CASSFGLPYEQYF. The CDR3 DNA reads TGTGCCAGCAGTTTTGGACTTCCCTACGAGCAGTACTTC.

This clone was seen more than once but under ten times. V and J are TRBV9 and TRBJ2-7, with D maybe TRBD2 (7 bases). The germline V and J ends were trimmed by 6 bases and 6 bases, with 19 bases remaining between them. Germline CDR1 and CDR2: SGDLS and YYNGEE. The CDR3 totals 14 residues. In DNA, the CDR3 is TGTGCCAGCAACGAGGGGGGGGAGTTTCGCGAGCAGTACTTC. Translated: CASNEGGEFREQYF.

The V gene is TRBV4-1, the J gene TRBJ2-3; 7 bases agree with TRBD2. J lost 2 bases, V lost 0 bases, and 8 bases had no gene match. CDR1 and CDR2 from the germline V gene are MGHRA and YSYEKL. The CDR3 length is 17 residues. CDR3 sequence reads: CASSQEPLGRVTDTQYF. The CDR3 coding sequence is TGCGCCAGCAGCCAAGAACCCCTGGGGAGGGTCACAGATACGCAGTATTTT.

This chain joins TRBV10-3 and TRBJ1-6; 12 bases are a match to TRBD1. The J segment lost 7 bases and the V segment lost 7 bases, leaving 20 bases of the junction unmatched. Germline values: CDR1 ENHRY, CDR2 SYGVKD. CDR3 length: 20 amino acids. CDR3 region: CAIIGDRDRGRISENSPLHF. CDR3 DNA: TGTGCCATCATCGGGGACCGGGACAGGGGGCGCATAAGTGAGAATTCACCCCTCCACTTT.

Concerning this clone itself: One junction end disagrees with the germline gene, perhaps due to a read error. This same CDR3 is encoded by further DNA sequences in the sample. The chain is built from TRBV7-2 and TRBJ1-6; no reliable D call. The CDR3 extends over 14 amino acids. Germline V gene data show CDR1 as SGHTA and CDR2 as FQGNSA. CDR3 sequence: CATRAGWGNSPLHF. The CDR3 coding sequence is TGTGCCACGCGGGCGGGCTGGGGTAATTCCCCCCTCCACTTT.

The gene calls are TRBV13 and TRBJ1-4, with unresolved D. Germline-derived CDR1 and CDR2 are PRHDT and FYEKMQ (reference sequence). The V gene lost 8 bases and the J gene lost 4 bases, with 14 bases spanning the gap. The CDR3 runs 14 residues. The CDR3 protein is CASAHRELNEKLFF. The CDR3 region has the DNA TGTGCCAGCGCCCACCGGGAACTTAATGAAAAACTGTTTTTT. The whole variable domain, remainder taken from reference TRBV13 and TRBJ1-4, is AAGVIQSPRHLIKEKRETATLKCYPIPRHDTVYWYQQGPGQDPQFLISFYEKMQSDKGSIPDRFSAQQFSDYHSELNMSSLELGDSALYFCASAHRELNEKLFFGSGTQLSVL.

The V and J genes are TRBV10-3 and TRBJ1-1; TRBD1 matches at 10 bases. Germline V CDR1 and CDR2: ENHRY, SYGVKD. The ends lost 0 bases at V and 5 bases at J; junction bases unmatched: 6. The CDR3 consists of 16 residues. The CDR3 is CAISESTGGGWTEAFF. In nucleotides, the CDR3 is TGTGCCATCAGTGAGTCGACAGGGGGCGGCTGGACTGAAGCTTTCTTT.

The chain employs TRBV13 and TRBJ2-5; TRBD1 aligns across 10 bases. This CDR3 is 15 amino acids long. Trimming removed 5 bases from V and 4 bases from J; junction bases left unmatched: 7. In germline, CDR1 is PRHDT, CDR2 FYEKMQ (reference sequence). The CDR3 reads CASSGDRGVVETQYF. The CDR3 nucleotides are TGTGCCAGCAGCGGGGACAGGGGTGTAGTAGAGACCCAGTACTTC.

This clone was detected only once. The chain joins TRBV6-5 to TRBJ1-1; 8 bases align to TRBD1. V shed 2 bases, J shed 9 bases, and the junction held 2 bases outside the gene matches. Germline CDR1 is MNHEY and CDR2 is SVGAGI. The CDR3 is made up of 12 amino acids. This CDR3 is CASSYRQGQAFF. Written as DNA, the CDR3 is TGTGCCAGCAGTTACCGACAGGGGCAAGCTTTCTTT.

This rearrangement joins TRBV27 to TRBJ2-3, with a tentative D call TRBD2 (5 bases). The CDR3 is 13 amino acids. The V gene's germline CDR1 is MNHEY and CDR2 SMNVEV (reference sequence). Between the trimmed V and J ends, which lost 2 bases and 8 bases, there was a span of 11 bases. The CDR3 here is CASSLDYTGTQYF. The CDR3 DNA is TGTGCCAGCAGTTTAGACTATACGGGTACGCAGTATTTT.

This chain uses TRBV27 with TRBJ1-2; weak D call: TRBD1 (5 bases). CDR3 length equals 14 residues. Germline V gene sequence: CDR1 MNHEY, CDR2 SMNVEV (reference sequence). Trimming removed 0 bases at V and 4 bases at J, with 9 bases between. The chain's CDR3 is CASSLSGLSYGYTF. In DNA form, the CDR3 reads TGTGCCAGCAGTTTATCGGGACTCTCCTATGGCTACACCTTC.

The chain joins TRBV13 to TRBJ1-2; the match to TRBD1 covers 8 bases. From germline, CDR1 is PRHDT and CDR2 FYEKMQ (reference sequence). CDR3 length: 13 amino acids. V gave up 6 bases and J gave up 5 bases; unmatched junction bases: 5. The CDR3 DNA follows: TGTGCCAGCAGTTTGGACAGGGTTTATGGCTACACCTTC. This codes for CASSLDRVYGYTF. Filled out from reference TRBV13 and TRBJ1-2, the complete variable domain reads AAGVIQSPRHLIKEKRETATLKCYPIPRHDTVYWYQQGPGQDPQFLISFYEKMQSDKGSIPDRFSAQQFSDYHSELNMSSLELGDSALYFCASSLDRVYGYTFGSGTRLTVV.

This chain joins TRBV4-1 and TRBJ1-2; tentative D call: TRBD1 (6 bases). The germline V gene encodes CDR1 MGHRA and CDR2 YSYEKL. V lost 4 bases and J lost 4, with 19 bases in between. This CDR3 is 16 amino acids long. This CDR3 reads CASSPRGTETFYGYTF. Written as DNA, the CDR3 is TGCGCCAGCAGCCCGAGGGGGACGGAGACCTTCTATGGCTACACCTTC.